Presented here are 28 T cell receptor beta chains from one specimen sequenced in a study of shared T cell receptors in the human thymus. TCRdb keeps only in-frame clones here, not all; method: immunoSEQ multiplex PCR. The repertoire includes under 850,000 clones, 85% to 90% of them detected once, and 0.01% sits in the top ten. The sample also formed part of further work on human thymus T cells.

Sample: thymocytes. The source of these receptors is a boy younger than two with a congenital heart defect.

V gene TRBV18 combines with J gene TRBJ2-7; possibly TRBD2 for D (7 bases). This CDR3 region has 16 residues. Deletions cut 3 bases from V and 5 bases from J, with 20 bases between. Germline V gene lookup returns CDR1 KGHSH and CDR2 LQKENI. The CDR3 DNA reads as TGTGCCAGCTCACCGGCCCGGGGGGCGGGAGCCCACGAGCAGTACTTC. Translated: CASSPARGAGAHEQYF.

The rearrangement joins TRBV14 to TRBJ2-1; 10 positions agree with TRBD2. CDR1 is SGHDN, CDR2 FVKESK, per germline. The V segment lost 2 bases and the J segment 1 base; nucleotides outside the gene matches: 5. This CDR3 is built from 17 residues. Here the CDR3 DNA reads TGTGCCAGCAGCCAATCTAGCGGGAGACCATCCTACAATGAGCAGTTCTTC. Translated: CASSQSSGRPSYNEQFF.

The V and J genes are TRBV2 and TRBJ2-1; D might be TRBD2 (5 bases). Germline assignment: CDR1 SNHLY and CDR2 FYNNEI. The length of the CDR3 is 13 residues. The V gene lost 6 bases and the J gene lost 5 bases, with 11 bases spanning the gap. CDR3 nucleotides: TGTGCCAGCAGGGGTTACGGGGACAATGAGCAGTTCTTC. Amino acid sequence: CASRGYGDNEQFF.

CDR3 sequence: CASSSDPYQEVYGYTF. In DNA form, the CDR3 reads TGCGCCAGCAGCTCTGACCCCTATCAGGAGGTCTATGGCTACACCTTC. The chain joins TRBV5-1 to TRBJ1-2; D not certain. Between the trimmed V and J ends, which lost 3 bases and 4 bases, there was a span of 19 bases. CDR3 size: 16 residues. The V gene's germline CDR1 is SGHRS and CDR2 YFSETQ.

The chain carries TRBV7-8 and TRBJ2-7; 7 bases align to TRBD1. Germline lookup yields CDR1 SGHVS and CDR2 FQNEAQ. This CDR3 comprises 16 residues. V trimming: 0 bases; J trimming: 7 bases; junction bases outside the gene matches: 12. The CDR3 DNA reads TGTGCCAGCAGCTTAGCCAAGACAGGGTTATGGAGGGAGCAGTACTTC. Its translation: CASSLAKTGLWREQYF.

The V gene is TRBV7-2, the J gene TRBJ1-1, with 7 bases identical to TRBD1. The CDR3 covers 15 residues. V trimming: 4 bases; J trimming: 2 bases; junction bases outside the gene matches: 7. Germline loops: CDR1 SGHTA, CDR2 FQGNSA. The CDR3 loop reads CASSSGTARNTEAFF. In DNA, the CDR3 is TGTGCCAGCAGCTCAGGGACAGCACGAAACACTGAAGCTTTCTTT.

The chain couples TRBV10-3 to TRBJ2-5; D might be TRBD1 (6 bases). The V end was cut by 10 bases, the J end by 3 bases, with 18 bases between. CDR1 and CDR2 (germline): ENHRY, SYGVKD. This CDR3 has 14 residues. The CDR3 coding sequence is TGTGCCACGCTCCCCCAGGGGCGGAAAGAGACCCAGTACTTC. It is translated as CATLPQGRKETQYF.

The CDR3 DNA sequence: TGTGCCAGCACCCAAAGGAGCGGGCCGCAGTATTTT. Translated, it gives CASTQRSGPQYF. The V gene is TRBV27, the J gene TRBJ2-3; tentative D call: TRBD2 (6 bases). This CDR3 comprises 12 residues. Germline V gives CDR1 MNHEY, CDR2 SMNVEV (reference sequence). V was pared by 7 bases and J by 10 bases, with 15 bases between.

The genes are TRBV2 and TRBJ2-7; a possible D gene is TRBD2 (5 bases). Trimming left V 6 bases short and J 0 bases short, with 21 bases between. Germline V gives CDR1 SNHLY, CDR2 FYNNEI. CDR3 length: 17 residues. The CDR3 nucleotides are TGTGCCAGCAGGGCGAAAGGGCGGGTTGAGGCCTCCTACGAGCAGTACTTC. Protein: CASRAKGRVEASYEQYF.

This clone came up a few times. The chain combines TRBV4-2 with TRBJ2-1; weak D call: TRBD2 (5 bases). Trimming pared 2 bases from V and 6 bases from J, leaving 20 bases between. The length of the CDR3 is 17 residues. Germline CDR1 LGHNA, CDR2 YNFKEQ. The CDR3 DNA is TGTGCCAGCAGCCAATATAATCCGGGATCCTGGGGCAATGAGCAGTTCTTC. It specifies CASSQYNPGSWGNEQFF.

The V call is TRBV6-1, the J call TRBJ2-7; unclear D gene. The CDR3 runs to 14 residues. The V end lost 3 bases, the J end lost 2 bases, and 11 bases lay between the germline ends. The germline CDR1 and CDR2 sequences are MNHNS and SASEGT. The CDR3 spells CASSERSSPYEQYF. The CDR3 DNA sequence: TGTGCCAGCAGTGAGCGGAGTTCCCCCTACGAGCAGTACTTC.

A single count supports this clone. CDR3 sequence (DNA): TGCGCCAGCAGCCAAGCTGCTAGCGGGAAGATCGCGGAGCTGTTTTTT. This gives the protein CASSQAASGKIAELFF. The J gene is TRBJ2-2, the V gene TRBV4-3; 9 bases map to TRBD2. The V and J ends lost 1 base and 10 bases, in that order; junction bases with no gene match: 10. Germline lookup yields CDR1 LGHNA and CDR2 YSLEER. CDR3 length equals 16 residues.

The CDR3: CASSQDRAGTDTQYF. In nucleotides, the CDR3 is TGTGCCAGCAGCCAAGATCGGGCGGGAACAGATACGCAGTATTTT. The chain employs TRBV14 and TRBJ2-3; the D gene is possibly TRBD2 (6 bases). Germline CDR1 SGHDN, CDR2 FVKESK. The CDR3 totals 15 residues. V was cut by 0 bases and J by 3 bases, with 10 bases left in between.

The V call is TRBV7-9, the J call TRBJ2-1, with 11 bases that match TRBD2. Losses at the gene ends were 6 bases for V and 6 bases for J; bases not matched to a gene: 10. The CDR3 is 16 amino acids. Germline loops: CDR1 SEHNR, CDR2 FQNEAQ (reference sequence). The CDR3 protein is CASRLPHSGRANEQFF. The CDR3 DNA reads as TGTGCCAGCAGGTTGCCGCATAGCGGGAGGGCCAATGAGCAGTTCTTC. Looking up the rest from reference TRBV7-9 and TRBJ2-1 gives the full variable domain: DTGVSQNPRHKITKRGQNVTFRCDPISEHNRLYWYRQTLGQGPEFLTYFQNEAQLEKSRLLSDRFSAERPKGSFSTLEIQRTEQGDSAMYLCASRLPHSGRANEQFFGPGTRLTVL.

The chain has TRBV7-9 and TRBJ2-1; 10 bases line up with TRBD2. Losses at the gene ends were 6 bases for V and 4 bases for J; bases not matched to a gene: 9. Per germline, CDR1 SEHNR and CDR2 FQNEAQ (reference sequence). The CDR3 sequence is 16 residues long. The DNA for the CDR3 is TGTGCCAGCAGTAAACGGGGACTAGCGAATTACAATGAGCAGTTCTTC. This translates into CASSKRGLANYNEQFF.

The V call is TRBV25-1, the J call TRBJ1-2; D gene ambiguous. The CDR3 extends over 11 amino acids. The V and J ends lost 5 bases and 5 bases respectively, with 6 bases between them. Per germline, CDR1 MGHDK and CDR2 SYGVNS. This CDR3 is CASSRFYGYTF. The CDR3 bases are TGTGCCAGCAGTCGGTTTTATGGCTACACCTTC.

The genes are TRBV6-1 and TRBJ1-2; 7 nucleotides align to TRBD1. Germline V gene sequence: CDR1 MNHNS, CDR2 SASEGT. J was trimmed by 6 bases and V by 6 bases; bases with no gene match: 4. The CDR3 is 12 residues long. CDR3 sequence (DNA): TGTGCCAGCAGATCACAGGGGAATGGCTACACCTTC. Translating it yields CASRSQGNGYTF.

The chain is built from TRBV7-2 and TRBJ2-1; 11 bases match TRBD2. CDR3 length: 15 amino acids. Per the germline V gene, CDR1 is SGHTA and CDR2 is FQGNSA. The trim removed 4 bases at V and 6 bases at J, leaving 5 bases unmatched. CDR3 nucleotide sequence: TGTGCCAGCAGCTCTAGACTAGCGGGGCCCAATGAGCAGTTCTTC. Its protein is CASSSRLAGPNEQFF.

This rearrangement joins TRBV4-1 to TRBJ2-1; no clear D gene. V was trimmed by 1 base and J by 0 bases, leaving 13 bases between them. The CDR3 runs to 17 residues. Germline V gene sequence: CDR1 MGHRA, CDR2 YSYEKL. As DNA, the CDR3 is TGCGCCAGCAGCCAAGCTAAGCGACCAGCCTCCTACAATGAGCAGTTCTTC. Amino acid sequence: CASSQAKRPASYNEQFF.

The chain is built from TRBV25-1 and TRBJ2-5; 13 bases agree with TRBD2. TRBJ2-7 explains the end of the DNA better; the J call may be wrong. Germline V gene sequence: CDR1 MGHDK, CDR2 SYGVNS. This CDR3 comprises 16 residues. The CDR3 loop reads CASKGLAGIKTYEQYF. The CDR3 nucleotides are TGTGCCAGCAAGGGACTAGCGGGAATAAAGACCTACGAGCAGTACTTC.

This chain uses TRBV19 with TRBJ2-3; 12 nucleotides align to TRBD2. Looked up from germline, CDR1 is LNHDA and CDR2 is SQIVND (reference sequence). The ends lost 5 bases at V and 9 bases at J; junction bases unmatched: 12. The CDR3 has 16 residues. The CDR3 DNA reads TGTGCCAGTAGTCCCCTGGGGGCTAGCGGGAGGGCGACGCAGTATTTT. Translated: CASSPLGASGRATQYF.

V usage is TRBV9 and J usage is TRBJ2-3, with 10 nucleotides matching TRBD2. V was pared by 2 bases and J by 5 bases, with 8 bases of the junction left unmatched. Germline V gives CDR1 SGDLS, CDR2 YYNGEE. This CDR3 has 16 residues. CDR3 residues: CASSVGLAGAEDTQYF. Here the CDR3 DNA reads TGTGCCAGCAGCGTTGGGCTAGCGGGAGCGGAAGATACGCAGTATTTT.

V is TRBV6-1 and J is TRBJ2-5; D perhaps matches TRBD2 (6 bases). CDR1 MNHNS and CDR2 SASEGT come from the germline V gene. V was shortened by 1 base and J by 2 bases, with 8 bases between the two germline ends. The CDR3 spans 14 residues. This chain's CDR3 is CASSEGAGQETQYF. DNA for the CDR3: TGTGCCAGCAGTGAAGGGGCGGGGCAAGAGACCCAGTACTTC.

This chain joins TRBV5-5 and TRBJ1-5, with 12 bases matching TRBD1. Per the germline V gene, CDR1 is SGHKS and CDR2 is YYEKEE (reference sequence). This CDR3 spans 15 amino acids. After removal of 4 bases from V and 7 bases from J, the junction contained 6 bases not matched to a gene. As DNA, the CDR3 is TGTGCCAGCAGCCCGGGACAGGGGGCAGGACAGCCCCAGCATTTT. Protein product: CASSPGQGAGQPQHF.

The chain links TRBV28 to TRBJ1-5, with a weak D call TRBD1 (6 bases). The germline V gene encodes CDR1 MDHEN and CDR2 SYDVKM. Trimming left V 3 bases short and J 3 bases short, with 9 bases between. The CDR3 totals 14 residues. CDR3 residues: CASSLTGHNQPQHF. As DNA, the CDR3 is TGTGCCAGCAGTTTGACAGGTCACAATCAGCCCCAGCATTTT. Combining the CDR3 with reference TRBV28 and TRBJ1-5 gives the whole variable domain DVKVTQSSRYLVKRTGEKVFLECVQDMDHENMFWYRQDPGLGLRLIYFSYDVKMKEKGDIPEGYSVSREKKERFSLILESASTNQTSMYLCASSLTGHNQPQHFGDGTRLSIL.

V usage is TRBV14 and J usage is TRBJ1-2; D may be TRBD1 (6 bases). Germline V gene lookup returns CDR1 SGHDN and CDR2 FVKESK. V dropped 0 bases and J dropped 7 bases, with 18 bases sitting between them. This CDR3 has 16 amino acids. CDR3 protein: CASSQESGRGATGYTF. CDR3 nucleotide sequence: TGTGCCAGCAGCCAAGAGAGCGGCAGGGGCGCTACTGGCTACACCTTC. Full variable domain (rest looked up from reference TRBV14 and TRBJ1-2): EAGVTQFPSHSVIEKGQTVTLRCDPISGHDNLYWYRRVMGKEIKFLLHFVKESKQDESGMPNNRFLAERTGGTYSTLKVQPAELEDSGVYFCASSQESGRGATGYTFGSGTRLTVV.

This chain links TRBV9 with TRBJ2-2; 9 nucleotides align to TRBD2. The germline gives CDR1 SGDLS, CDR2 YYNGEE. Trimming at V came to 2 bases and at J to 4 bases, leaving 0 bases not matched to a gene. CDR3 length: 14 residues. The CDR3 protein is CASSVGLATGELFF. As DNA, the CDR3 is TGTGCCAGCAGCGTGGGACTAGCCACCGGGGAGCTGTTTTTT.

This chain links TRBV14 with TRBJ2-2; the match to TRBD1 covers 8 bases. CDR1 is SGHDN, CDR2 FVKESK, per germline. The CDR3 contains 14 residues. V gave up 4 bases and J gave up 4 bases; unmatched junction bases: 2. CDR3 region: CASSLQGATGELFF. The CDR3 coding sequence is TGTGCCAGCAGCCTCCAGGGGGCCACCGGGGAGCTGTTTTTT.